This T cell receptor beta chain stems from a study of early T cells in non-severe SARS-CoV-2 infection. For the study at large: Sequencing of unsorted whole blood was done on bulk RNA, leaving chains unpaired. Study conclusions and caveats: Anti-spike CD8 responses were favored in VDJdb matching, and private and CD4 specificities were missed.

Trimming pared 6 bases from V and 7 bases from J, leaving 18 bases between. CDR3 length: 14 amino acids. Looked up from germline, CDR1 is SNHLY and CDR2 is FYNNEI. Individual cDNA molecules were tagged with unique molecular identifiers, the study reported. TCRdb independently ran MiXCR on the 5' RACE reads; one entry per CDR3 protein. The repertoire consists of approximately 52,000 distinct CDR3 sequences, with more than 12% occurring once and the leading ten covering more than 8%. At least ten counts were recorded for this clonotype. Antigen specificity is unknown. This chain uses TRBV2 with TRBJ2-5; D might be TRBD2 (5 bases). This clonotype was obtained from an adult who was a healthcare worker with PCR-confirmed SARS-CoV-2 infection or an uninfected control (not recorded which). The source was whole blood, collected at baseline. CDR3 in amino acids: CASSPVGSGGTQYF. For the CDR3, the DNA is TGTGCCAGCAGCCCTGTGGGGAGCGGTGGGACCCAGTACTTC.